This TCR beta chain was captured by sequencing in a study of blood T cell dynamics during melanoma immunotherapy. Findings and caveats of the study: It remained unknown if the driving T cell clones were melanoma-specific.

To note about this clone: The antigen remains unidentified.

The table came from immunoSEQ multiplex PCR; TCRdb's copy has only in-frame clones and leaves some out. The table records roughly 1,500 clones, roughly 69% of them present only once. Time point specified: pre-treatment baseline. Deletions cut 6 bases from V and 0 bases from J, with 11 bases between. Germline loops: CDR1 ENHRY, CDR2 SYGVKD. This CDR3 contains 14 residues. The material sequenced was central memory CD8+ T cells from blood, taken from a patient treated with checkpoint blockade. The V gene is TRBV10-3, the J gene TRBJ1-1; the D gene is possibly TRBD1 (5 bases). This clonotype was obtained from a human donor with melanoma. For the CDR3, the DNA is TGTGCCATCAGCCTTGGACATTTGAACACTGAAGCTTTCTTT. Residues: CAISLGHLNTEAFF.